The present TCR beta chain was sequenced within a study of technical replicates of blood from four donors. Generated by immunoSEQ multiplex PCR, the TCRdb table keeps only in-frame clones and is missing some. The sample lists approximately 94,000 clones; about 96% were seen once. Germline V lookup: CDR1 ENHRY, CDR2 SYGVKD. V lost 3 bases, J lost 4 bases, and 7 bases lay in between. The CDR3 length is 13 residues. What was sequenced was T cells isolated from PBMCs. The sequence was collected from a human donor in good health. J is TRBJ1-3 and V is TRBV10-3; D perhaps matches TRBD1 (5 bases). The chain's CDR3 is CAISDRAGNTIYF. The CDR3 coding sequence is TGTGCCATCAGTGACAGGGCCGGAAACACCATATATTTT.